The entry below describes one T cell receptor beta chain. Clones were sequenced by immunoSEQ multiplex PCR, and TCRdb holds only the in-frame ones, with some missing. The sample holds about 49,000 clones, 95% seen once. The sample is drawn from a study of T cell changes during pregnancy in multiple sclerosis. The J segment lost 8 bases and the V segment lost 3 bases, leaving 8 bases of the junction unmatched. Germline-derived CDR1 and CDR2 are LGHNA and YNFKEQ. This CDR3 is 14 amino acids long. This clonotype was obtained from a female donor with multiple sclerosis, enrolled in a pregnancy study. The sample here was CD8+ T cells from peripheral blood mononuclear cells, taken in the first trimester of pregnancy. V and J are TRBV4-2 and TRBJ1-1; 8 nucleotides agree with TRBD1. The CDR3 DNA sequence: TGTGCCAGCAGCCACACAGGGGGTTTAACGGAAGCTTTCTTT. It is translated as CASSHTGGLTEAFF.